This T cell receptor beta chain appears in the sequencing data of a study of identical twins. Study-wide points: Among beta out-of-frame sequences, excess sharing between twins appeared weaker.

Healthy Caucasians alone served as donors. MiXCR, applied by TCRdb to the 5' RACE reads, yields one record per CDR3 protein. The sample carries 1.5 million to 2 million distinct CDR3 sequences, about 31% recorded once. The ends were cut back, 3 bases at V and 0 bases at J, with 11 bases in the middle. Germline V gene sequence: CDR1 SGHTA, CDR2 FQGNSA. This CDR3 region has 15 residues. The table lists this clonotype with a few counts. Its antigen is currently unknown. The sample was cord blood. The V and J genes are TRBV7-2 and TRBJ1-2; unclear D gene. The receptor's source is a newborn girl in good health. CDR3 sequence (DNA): TGTGCCAGCAGCTTTGGCCACAGAGCTAACTATGGCTACACCTTC. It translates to CASSFGHRANYGYTF.